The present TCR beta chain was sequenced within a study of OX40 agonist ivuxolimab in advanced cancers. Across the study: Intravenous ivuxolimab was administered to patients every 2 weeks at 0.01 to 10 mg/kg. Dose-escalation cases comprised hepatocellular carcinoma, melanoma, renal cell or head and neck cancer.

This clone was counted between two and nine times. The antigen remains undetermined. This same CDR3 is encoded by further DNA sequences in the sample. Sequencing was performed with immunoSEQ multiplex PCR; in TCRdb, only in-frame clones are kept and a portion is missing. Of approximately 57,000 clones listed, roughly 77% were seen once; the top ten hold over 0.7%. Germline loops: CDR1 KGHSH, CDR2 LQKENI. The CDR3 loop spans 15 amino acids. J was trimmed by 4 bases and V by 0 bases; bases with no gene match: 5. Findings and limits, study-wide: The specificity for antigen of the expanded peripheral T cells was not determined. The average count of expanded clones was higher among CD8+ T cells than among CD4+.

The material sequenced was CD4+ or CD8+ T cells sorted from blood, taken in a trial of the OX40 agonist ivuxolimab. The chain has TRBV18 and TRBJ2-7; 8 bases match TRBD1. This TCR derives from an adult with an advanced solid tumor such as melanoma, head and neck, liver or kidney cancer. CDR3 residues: CASSPPGRGQYEQYF. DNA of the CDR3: TGTGCCAGCTCACCACCGGGCAGGGGGCAATACGAGCAGTACTTC. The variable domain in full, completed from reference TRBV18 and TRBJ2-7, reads NAGVMQNPRHLVRRRGQEARLRCSPMKGHSHVYWYRQLPEEGLKFMVYLQKENIIDESGMPKERFSAEFPKEGPSILRIQQVVRGDSAAYFCASSPPGRGQYEQYFGPGTRLTVT.